These 2 T cell receptor beta chains share one sample of origin, sequenced in a study of CD8 T cells in Susac syndrome. Random hexamers were used to reverse transcribe about 0.5 to 1 ug of RNA. One entry per CDR3 protein results from TCRdb running MiXCR on the immunoSEQ multiplex PCR reads. The table lists over 150,000 distinct CDR3 sequences, around 94% of them singletons. The sequenced material came from CD4+ T cells from PBMCs. The receptors were sampled from a human donor with Susac syndrome.

The sample holds one count of this clonotype. The chain is built from TRBV28 and TRBJ2-2; D is unresolved. Trimming took off 2 bases at V and 4 bases at J, with 11 bases between the two ends. There are 15 residues in the CDR3. Per germline, CDR1 MDHEN and CDR2 SYDVKM. DNA of the CDR3: TGTGCCAGCAGTTTACCGGGCGTTTCCACCGGGGAGCTGTTTTTT. It is translated as CASSLPGVSTGELFF.

The chain joins TRBV20-1 to TRBJ2-2; D is uncertain. The CDR3 is 15 residues long. Germline V gene sequence: CDR1 DFQATT, CDR2 SNEGSKA (reference sequence). V was trimmed by 0 bases and J by 7 bases, leaving 15 bases between them. CDR3 sequence: CSARESRAMGGELFF. For the CDR3, the DNA is TGCAGTGCTAGAGAATCCCGGGCAATGGGCGGGGAGCTGTTTTTT.